The 19 T cell receptor beta chains given below trace back to one sample, sequenced in a study of cytomegalovirus exposure and HLA in healthy donors. The repertoire was sequenced with immunoSEQ multiplex PCR; TCRdb's copy has only in-frame clones and lacks some. The table lists a few hundred thousand clones, roughly 90% of them singletons, with roughly 0.93% in the top ten. Sequencing was performed on PBMCs. The receptors here all came from a woman in her late teens or twenties in good health and CMV-seronegative.

In its sample, this clone was seen once. CDR3 DNA sequence: TGTGCCAGCACCTATGGGGGGGCCGCGGGCACTGAAGCTTTCTTT. Amino acid sequence: CASTYGGAAGTEAFF. The chain couples TRBV13 to TRBJ1-1, with D maybe TRBD1 (6 bases). Deletions cut 7 bases from V and 4 bases from J, with 19 bases between. The CDR3 has 15 amino acids. Per the germline V gene, CDR1 is PRHDT and CDR2 is FYEKMQ (reference sequence).

The CDR3 DNA follows: TGCGCCAGCAGCCAACGAGGGATGGGGAGAACCTACGAGCAGTACTTC. It is translated as CASSQRGMGRTYEQYF. This sequence joins TRBV4-1 and TRBJ2-7; possibly TRBD2 for D (5 bases). Germline V lookup: CDR1 MGHRA, CDR2 YSYEKL. V was clipped by 2 bases and J by 2 bases, with 16 bases between them. This CDR3 contains 16 residues.

The chain uses TRBV19 and TRBJ2-1, with 10 bases that match TRBD2. The CDR3 spans 15 residues. Germline V gene data show CDR1 as LNHDA and CDR2 as SQIVND (reference sequence). Trimming removed 6 bases from V and 4 bases from J; junction bases left unmatched: 6. CDR3 DNA: TGTGCCAGTAGCGAGGTGACTAGCGGGTACAATGAGCAGTTCTTC. It is translated as CASSEVTSGYNEQFF.

The chain carries TRBV19 and TRBJ2-7; the match to TRBD1 covers 8 bases. In germline, CDR1 is LNHDA, CDR2 SQIVND (reference sequence). This CDR3 region has 14 residues. V lost 2 bases to trimming and J lost 3 bases; unmatched junction nucleotides: 3. The CDR3 here is CASSIQGAVYEQYF. The DNA of the CDR3 is TGTGCCAGTAGTATACAGGGGGCGGTCTACGAGCAGTACTTC. Together with reference TRBV19 and TRBJ2-7, the CDR3 gives the full variable domain: DGGITQSPKYLFRKEGQNVTLSCEQNLNHDAMYWYRQDPGQGLRLIYYSQIVNDFQKGDIAEGYSVSREKKESFPLTVTSAQKNPTAFYLCASSIQGAVYEQYFGPGTRLTVT.

The chain carries TRBV7-9 and TRBJ1-2; 8 nucleotides line up with TRBD1. From germline, CDR1 is SEHNR and CDR2 FQNEAQ (reference sequence). CDR3 length equals 16 residues. The trim removed 5 bases at V and 0 bases at J, leaving 8 bases unmatched. CDR3 in amino acids: CASSGRDRTANYGYTF. The DNA of the CDR3 is TGTGCCAGCAGCGGCCGGGACAGGACTGCTAACTATGGCTACACCTTC.

The chain couples TRBV5-1 to TRBJ1-1, with D tentatively TRBD1 (6 bases). The CDR3 extends over 15 amino acids. Germline V lookup: CDR1 SGHRS, CDR2 YFSETQ. The ends were cut back, 4 bases at V and 6 bases at J, with 19 bases in the middle. The CDR3 DNA sequence: TGCGCCAGCAGCCCCGGACGGACCAGGGGCTCTGAAGCTTTCTTT. The encoded protein is CASSPGRTRGSEAFF.

This clone showed up just once. This chain links TRBV6-6 with TRBJ2-7, with TRBD1 identical over 8 bases. The ends lost 7 bases at V and 6 bases at J; junction bases unmatched: 5. The CDR3 consists of 12 residues. Germline V CDR1 and CDR2: MNHNY, SVGAGI (reference sequence). The CDR3 protein is CASTGDRREQYF. CDR3 DNA sequence: TGTGCCAGCACCGGGGACAGGCGCGAGCAGTACTTC.

The J gene is TRBJ2-5, the V gene TRBV7-2; 11 positions match TRBD1. V shed 4 bases, J shed 1 base, and the junction held 8 bases outside the gene matches. The CDR3 is 17 residues long. Germline values: CDR1 SGHTA, CDR2 FQGNSA. As DNA, the CDR3 is TGTGCCAGCAGCTATGGACAGGGGGCGGGCCCCCAAGAGACCCAGTACTTC. Its protein is CASSYGQGAGPQETQYF.

This sequence joins TRBV6-5 and TRBJ2-7, with D perhaps TRBD2 (6 bases). V dropped 8 bases and J dropped 0 bases, with 14 bases sitting between them. Germline loops: CDR1 MNHEY, CDR2 SVGAGI. This CDR3 has 14 amino acids. CDR3: CASSQGGASYEQYF. In DNA, the CDR3 is TGTGCCAGCTCCCAAGGAGGGGCCTCCTACGAGCAGTACTTC.

This clone was found once. This rearrangement joins TRBV5-4 to TRBJ2-7; D not resolved. Trimming stripped 4 bases from V and 0 bases from J, with 14 bases between. Per germline, CDR1 SGHNT and CDR2 YYREEE (reference sequence). CDR3 length: 15 amino acids. CDR3: CASSPSAPSSYEQYF. The CDR3 DNA sequence: TGTGCCAGCAGCCCCTCAGCGCCTAGCTCCTACGAGCAGTACTTC.

The CDR3 DNA sequence: TGTGCCAGCAGTAAACTAGCGGGTACCTACGAGCAGTACTTC. Amino acids: CASSKLAGTYEQYF. The V and J genes are TRBV2 and TRBJ2-7, with TRBD2 matching 9 bases. V lost 5 bases and J lost 2; bases outside the gene matches: 4. This CDR3 has 14 amino acids. The germline CDR1 and CDR2 sequences are SNHLY and FYNNEI.

The rearrangement joins TRBV27 to TRBJ2-7, with TRBD1 matching over 7 bases. The CDR3 consists of 14 residues. The germline V gene encodes CDR1 MNHEY and CDR2 SMNVEV (reference sequence). V was pared by 8 bases and J by 1 base, with 8 bases of the junction left unmatched. This chain's CDR3 is CASYGQASSYEQYF. For the CDR3, the DNA is TGTGCCAGCTACGGACAGGCCTCGTCCTACGAGCAGTACTTC.

This chain joins TRBV9 and TRBJ2-3; D gene uncertain. V dropped 5 bases and J dropped 1 base, with 5 bases sitting between them. This CDR3 is built from 12 residues. The germline V gene encodes CDR1 SGDLS and CDR2 YYNGEE. CDR3 protein: CASRSGTDTQYF. In DNA form, the CDR3 reads TGTGCCAGCAGGTCGGGCACAGATACGCAGTATTTT.

The chain is built from TRBV5-8 and TRBJ1-5; possible D gene TRBD1, 6 bases. The germline gives CDR1 SGHTS, CDR2 YDEGEE. The CDR3 contains 16 residues. Trimming shortened V by 1 base and J by 7 bases, and 18 bases separated the two germline ends. CDR3 nucleotide sequence: TGTGCCAGCAGCTTGTGGTGGGCAGGGGAGAGACAGCCCCAGCATTTT. Protein sequence: CASSLWWAGERQPQHF.

The chain combines TRBV7-9 with TRBJ2-7; D is unclear. This CDR3 is 13 amino acids long. V lost 0 bases to trimming and J lost 0 bases, with 3 bases between them. The germline V gene encodes CDR1 SEHNR and CDR2 FQNEAQ (reference sequence). The CDR3 here is CASSLALSYEQYF. DNA for the CDR3: TGTGCCAGCAGCTTAGCCCTCTCCTACGAGCAGTACTTC. The entire variable domain, with the rest obtained from reference TRBV7-9 and TRBJ2-7, is as follows: DTGVSQNPRHKITKRGQNVTFRCDPISEHNRLYWYRQTLGQGPEFLTYFQNEAQLEKSRLLSDRFSAERPKGSFSTLEIQRTEQGDSAMYLCASSLALSYEQYFGPGTRLTVT.

In its sample, this clone was seen once. The V gene is TRBV11-2, the J gene TRBJ2-5, with TRBD2 matching over 12 bases. V trimming: 1 base; J trimming: 1 base; junction bases outside the gene matches: 1. The CDR3 sequence is 16 residues long. Looked up from germline, CDR1 is SGHAT and CDR2 is FQNNGV. The DNA for the CDR3 is TGTGCCAGCAGCTTAGTGGGACTAGCGGGCCAAGAGACCCAGTACTTC. This gives the protein CASSLVGLAGQETQYF.

This clone was recorded only once. The CDR3 bases are TGTGCCAGCTCACCCAGGGTAGATGGTGAAAAACTGTTTTTT. Its protein is CASSPRVDGEKLFF. This chain links TRBV18 with TRBJ1-4; possibly TRBD1 for D (5 bases). The germline gives CDR1 KGHSH, CDR2 LQKENI. CDR3 length equals 14 residues. V lost 3 bases and J 7 bases, leaving 12 bases between the germline ends.

This clone qualifies as medium-sized. The V gene is TRBV6-6, the J gene TRBJ2-2, with a possible D match to TRBD2 (5 bases). Trimming stripped 2 bases from V and 7 bases from J, with 5 bases between. There are 12 residues in the CDR3. From germline, CDR1 is MNHNY and CDR2 SVGAGI (reference sequence). The CDR3 region has the DNA TGTGCCAGCAGTTACGAGGGCGGGGAGCTGTTTTTT. Translating it yields CASSYEGGELFF.

This sequence joins TRBV10-2 and TRBJ2-7, with 9 bases aligning to TRBD1. The J segment lost 2 bases and the V segment lost 4 bases, leaving 3 bases of the junction unmatched. The germline gives CDR1 WSHSY, CDR2 SAAADI. This CDR3 contains 14 residues. The CDR3 region has the DNA TGCGCCAGCAGTGTGAGACAGGGGGCCTACGAGCAGTACTTC. It specifies CASSVRQGAYEQYF.